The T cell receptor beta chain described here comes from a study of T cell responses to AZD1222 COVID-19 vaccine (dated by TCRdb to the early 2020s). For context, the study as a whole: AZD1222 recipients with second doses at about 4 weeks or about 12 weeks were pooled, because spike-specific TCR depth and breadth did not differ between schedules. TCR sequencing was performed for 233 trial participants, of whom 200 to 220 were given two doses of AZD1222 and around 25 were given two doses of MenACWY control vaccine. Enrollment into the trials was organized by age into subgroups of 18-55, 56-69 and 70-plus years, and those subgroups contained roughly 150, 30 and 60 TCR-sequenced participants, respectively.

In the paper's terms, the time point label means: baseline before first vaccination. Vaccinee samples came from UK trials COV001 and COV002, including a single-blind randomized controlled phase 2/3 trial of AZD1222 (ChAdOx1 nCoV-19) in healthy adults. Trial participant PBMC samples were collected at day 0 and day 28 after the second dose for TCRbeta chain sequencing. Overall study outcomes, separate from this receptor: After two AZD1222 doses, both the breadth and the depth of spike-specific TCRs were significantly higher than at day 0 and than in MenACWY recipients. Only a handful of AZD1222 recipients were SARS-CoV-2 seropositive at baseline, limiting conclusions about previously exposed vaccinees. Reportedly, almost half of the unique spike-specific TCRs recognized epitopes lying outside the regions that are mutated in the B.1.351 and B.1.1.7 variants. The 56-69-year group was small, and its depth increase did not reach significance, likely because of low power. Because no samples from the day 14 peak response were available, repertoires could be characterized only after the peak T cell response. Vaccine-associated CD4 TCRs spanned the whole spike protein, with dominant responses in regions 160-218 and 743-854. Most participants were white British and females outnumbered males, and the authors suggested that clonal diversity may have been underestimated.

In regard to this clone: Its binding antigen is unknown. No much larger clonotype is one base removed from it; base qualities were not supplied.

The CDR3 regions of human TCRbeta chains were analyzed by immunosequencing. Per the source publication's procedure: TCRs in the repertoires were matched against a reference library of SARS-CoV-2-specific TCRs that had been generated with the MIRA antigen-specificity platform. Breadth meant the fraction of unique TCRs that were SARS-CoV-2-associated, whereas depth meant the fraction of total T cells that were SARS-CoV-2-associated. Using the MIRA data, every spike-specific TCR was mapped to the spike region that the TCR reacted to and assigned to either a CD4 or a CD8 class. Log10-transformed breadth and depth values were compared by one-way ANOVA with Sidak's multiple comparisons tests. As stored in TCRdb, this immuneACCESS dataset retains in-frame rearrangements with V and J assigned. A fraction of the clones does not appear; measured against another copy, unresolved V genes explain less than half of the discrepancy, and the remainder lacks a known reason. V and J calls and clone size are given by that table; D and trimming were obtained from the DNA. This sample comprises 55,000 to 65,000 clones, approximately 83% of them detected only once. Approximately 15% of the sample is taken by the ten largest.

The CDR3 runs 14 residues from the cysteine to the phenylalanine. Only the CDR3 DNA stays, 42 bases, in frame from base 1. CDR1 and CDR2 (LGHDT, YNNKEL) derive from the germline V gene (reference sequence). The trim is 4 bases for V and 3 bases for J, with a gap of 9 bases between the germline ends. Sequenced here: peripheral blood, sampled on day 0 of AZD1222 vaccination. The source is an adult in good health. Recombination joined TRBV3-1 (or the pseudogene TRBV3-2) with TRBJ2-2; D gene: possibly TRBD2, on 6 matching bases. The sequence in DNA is TGTGCCAGCAGCCCCGGGACTCACACCGGGGAGCTGTTTTTT. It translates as CASSPGTHTGELFF.